This TCR beta chain was obtained from a study of metastatic and nonmetastatic thyroid tumors. Study as a whole: Malignant and benign thyroid patients had repertoires compared in peripheral blood and tumor or nodule tissue.

Thyroid surgery had not been preceded by any treatment in any patient. Original data processing: Across clinicopathological groups, CDR3 differences served as the basis for building a distant-metastasis classifier for papillary thyroid cancer. Using MiXCR, TCRdb re-called clones from the PCR reads. These V and J calls derive from TCRdb rather than the authors' analysis. The sample consists of roughly 13,000 clones, approximately 33% of them appearing once. The CDR3 is 15 residues long. J lost 6 bases, V lost 0 bases, and 4 bases had no gene match. Germline V gene data show CDR1 as SGDLS and CDR2 as YYNGEE.

The sequence derives from a male donor with papillary thyroid cancer or a benign thyroid nodule (not recorded which). Some clones in this sample may be carry-over from other donors' samples. The specimen was tumor tissue. This chain uses TRBV9 with TRBJ2-1, with 9 nucleotides matching TRBD2. CDR3 DNA sequence: TGTGCCAGCAGCGTAGGGGGACTAGCAATCAATGAGCAGTTCTTC. Amino acids: CASSVGGLAINEQFF.